The 28 T cell receptor beta chains listed next were all sequenced from one sample in a study of cytomegalovirus exposure and HLA in healthy donors (dated by TCRdb to 2015 to 2018). Library preparation employed the immunoSEQ multiplex PCR assay. For the multiplex PCR, a mixture combining 60 forward primers for TCR Vbeta segments and 13 reverse primers for TCR Jbeta segments was used. TCRdb took this table from immuneACCESS and kept in-frame rearrangements with V and J called. Such tables lack part of the clones; where checked against another copy, unresolved V genes explain under half of the gap, and the rest is unexplained. The sample table contains over 100,000 clones; only one count was recorded for around 73% of them. The biggest ten clones account for 1.5% of the sample. Sequenced input: PBMCs. The origin of the receptors is a female donor in good health and CMV-seronegative.

This clone showed up just once. This sequence joins TRBV4-2 and TRBJ2-1, with TRBD2 identical over 11 bases. The CDR3 is made up of 15 amino acids. Germline values: CDR1 LGHNA, CDR2 YNFKEQ. V shed 4 bases and J 6 bases; nucleotides not matched to a gene: 5. The CDR3 sequence: CASSPRLAGRNEQFF. For the CDR3, the DNA is TGTGCCAGCAGCCCGCGACTAGCGGGGCGCAATGAGCAGTTCTTC.

The rearrangement links TRBV18 to TRBJ1-4; no clear D gene. Looked up from germline, CDR1 is KGHSH and CDR2 is LQKENI. The CDR3 length is 15 residues. The V gene lost 3 bases and the J gene lost 7 bases, with 15 bases spanning the gap. The CDR3 sequence: CASSPREQGSEKLFF. The CDR3 DNA is TGTGCCAGCTCACCGCGGGAACAAGGAAGTGAAAAACTGTTTTTT.

The rearrangement joins TRBV5-8 to TRBJ2-5, with D maybe TRBD2 (5 bases). From germline, CDR1 is SGHTS and CDR2 YDEGEE. Deletions cut 6 bases from V and 5 bases from J, with 17 bases between. The CDR3 consists of 14 residues. CDR3 amino acids: CASTRTRLGETQYF. DNA of the CDR3: TGTGCCAGCACCAGAACTAGGCTTGGGGAGACCCAGTACTTC.

V and J are TRBV4-2 and TRBJ2-5; tentatively, D is TRBD1 (5 bases). Trimming shortened V by 4 bases and J by 2 bases, and 11 bases separated the two germline ends. The germline V gene encodes CDR1 LGHNA and CDR2 YNFKEQ. The CDR3 is made up of 14 amino acids. This chain's CDR3 is CASSLRRGQETQYF. The DNA for the CDR3 is TGTGCCAGCAGCCTCCGAAGGGGACAAGAGACCCAGTACTTC.

V and J are TRBV10-1 and TRBJ1-3; TRBD1 is a possible D gene (6 bases). Trimming cost V 3 bases and J 3 bases, with 15 bases left between them. Per the germline V gene, CDR1 is WNHNN and CDR2 is SYGVQD (reference sequence). The CDR3 consists of 16 residues. Here the CDR3 DNA reads TGCGCCAGCAGTGAAAAGGGTCAGGGGTATGGAAACACCATATATTTT. This codes for CASSEKGQGYGNTIYF.

The chain has TRBV7-9 and TRBJ2-1; 8 nucleotides match TRBD2. J lost 3 bases, V lost 5 bases, and 9 bases had no gene match. The germline V gene encodes CDR1 SEHNR and CDR2 FQNEAQ (reference sequence). This CDR3 is built from 16 residues. The DNA for the CDR3 is TGTGCCAGCAGCCCAGCAGGCGGGAGGAACTACAATGAGCAGTTCTTC. Its protein is CASSPAGGRNYNEQFF.

This clone was seen a handful of times. The junction differs from germline at one of its ends, possibly a read error. The DNA of the CDR3 is TGTGCTAGCAGCTTAGGCCAGGGCTTAACCGGGGAGCTGTTTTTT. Residues: CASSLGQGLTGELFF. V and J are TRBV7-7 and TRBJ2-2, with D perhaps TRBD1 (5 bases). Germline V gene lookup returns CDR1 SSHAT and CDR2 FNYEAQ (reference sequence). CDR3 length equals 15 residues.

The chain combines TRBV7-8 with TRBJ2-7, with D possibly being TRBD2 (5 bases). The CDR3 runs to 14 residues. Trimming removed 5 bases at V and 4 bases at J, with 15 bases between. Germline values: CDR1 SGHVS, CDR2 FQNEAQ. The CDR3 here is CASSTRGARYEQYF. Here the CDR3 DNA reads TGTGCCAGCAGCACCCGGGGAGCTAGGTACGAGCAGTACTTC.

This clone was seen just once. The V and J genes are TRBV28 and TRBJ2-5; D is perhaps TRBD2 (5 bases). The CDR3 spans 16 residues. The germline gives CDR1 MDHEN, CDR2 SYDVKM. V lost 4 bases and J lost 4, with 19 bases in between. This CDR3 reads CASSSPSLRARETQYF. The DNA for the CDR3 is TGTGCCAGCAGTTCCCCCTCCCTGCGGGCCCGAGAGACCCAGTACTTC.

This clone was picked up a small number of times. V gene TRBV6-1 combines with J gene TRBJ2-6, with a weak D call TRBD1 (5 bases). V dropped 4 bases and J dropped 0 bases, with 7 bases sitting between them. CDR1 MNHNS and CDR2 SASEGT come from the germline V gene. The CDR3 extends over 15 amino acids. CDR3 residues: CASSGDSSGANVLTF. CDR3 coding DNA: TGTGCCAGCAGTGGTGACAGCTCTGGGGCCAACGTCCTGACTTTC.

This chain joins TRBV7-9 and TRBJ2-1; TRBD1 is a possible D gene (7 bases). Germline V CDR1 and CDR2: SEHNR, FQNEAQ (reference sequence). Trimming stripped 4 bases from V and 15 bases from J, with 19 bases between. The CDR3 runs 13 residues. DNA of the CDR3: TGTGCCAGCAGCTCTCTCCAGGGGGGTATATTGTTCTTC. This codes for CASSSLQGGILFF.

This rearrangement joins TRBV25-1 to TRBJ2-5, with TRBD1 matching 8 bases. The J call is doubtful: the DNA matches TRBJ2-7 better. Germline-derived CDR1 and CDR2 are MGHDK and SYGVNS. This CDR3 has 14 residues. The CDR3 here is CASSAAGGAFEQYF. The CDR3 nucleotides are TGTGCCAGCAGTGCGGCAGGGGGCGCGTTCGAGCAGTACTTC.

The genes are TRBV5-1 and TRBJ2-5; D may be TRBD1 (6 bases). The CDR3 is 14 residues long. Deletions cut 4 bases from V and 5 bases from J, with 15 bases between. The V gene's germline CDR1 is SGHRS and CDR2 YFSETQ. The CDR3 region is CASSDPTGHETQYF. Written as DNA, the CDR3 is TGCGCCAGCAGCGACCCGACAGGCCATGAGACCCAGTACTTC.

The J gene is TRBJ1-5, the V gene TRBV9; the D gene is possibly TRBD1 (6 bases). This CDR3 is 15 amino acids long. Deletions cut 3 bases from V and 0 bases from J, with 10 bases between. The germline V gene encodes CDR1 SGDLS and CDR2 YYNGEE. For the CDR3, the DNA is TGTGCCAGCAGCGGTGACAGGCTTAGCAATCAGCCCCAGCATTTT. Translation gives CASSGDRLSNQPQHF.

This chain joins TRBV7-9 and TRBJ2-1; D call uncertain. Looked up from germline, CDR1 is SEHNR and CDR2 is FQNEAQ (reference sequence). V lost 8 bases and J lost 0, with 14 bases in between. The CDR3 covers 15 residues. The CDR3: CASGSESHSYNEQFF. CDR3 DNA: TGTGCCAGCGGCTCTGAGTCCCACTCCTACAATGAGCAGTTCTTC.

This chain uses TRBV4-3 with TRBJ1-1, with D hard to call. V was trimmed by 0 bases and J by 7 bases, leaving 9 bases between them. Germline CDR1 and CDR2: LGHNA and YSLEER. The CDR3 length is 13 residues. CDR3 loop: CASSQEEGSEAFF. The CDR3, as DNA: TGCGCCAGCAGCCAAGAGGAGGGCAGTGAAGCTTTCTTT.

This chain links TRBV15 with TRBJ2-7, with 14 bases aligning to TRBD2. V lost 0 bases to trimming and J lost 5 bases; unmatched junction nucleotides: 9. The CDR3 runs to 18 residues. Germline-derived CDR1 and CDR2 are LNHNV and YYDKDF (reference sequence). The CDR3 DNA follows: TGTGCCACCAGCAGAGATCACGGGACTAGCGGGAGTTACGACGAGCAGTACTTC. Translated: CATSRDHGTSGSYDEQYF.

Points on this clone: Relative to the germline gene, one junction end is altered; a read error may explain this. The DNA of the CDR3 is TGTGCTAGCAGTATACAGGTATACAATGAGCAGTTCTTC. Amino acids: CASSIQVYNEQFF. The rearrangement uses TRBV7-7 and TRBJ2-1; possibly TRBD1 for D (5 bases). CDR1 and CDR2 from the germline V gene are SSHAT and FNYEAQ (reference sequence). The CDR3 extends over 13 amino acids.

V and J are TRBV27 and TRBJ2-2; 11 bases agree with TRBD1. The CDR3 is 14 amino acids. V lost 8 bases and J lost 4; bases outside the gene matches: 3. The germline V gene encodes CDR1 MNHEY and CDR2 SMNVEV (reference sequence). CDR3 nucleotides: TGTGCCAGCCGGACAGGGGGCAGCACCGGGGAGCTGTTTTTT. Translation: CASRTGGSTGELFF.

The chain has TRBV4-2 and TRBJ2-2; 7 bases map to TRBD2. The J segment lost 1 base and the V segment lost 0 bases, leaving 8 bases of the junction unmatched. The germline CDR1 and CDR2 sequences are LGHNA and YNFKEQ. The CDR3 is made up of 18 amino acids. This CDR3 reads CASSQDGGGSRNTGELFF. DNA of the CDR3: TGTGCCAGCAGCCAAGATGGTGGCGGGAGTAGGAACACCGGGGAGCTGTTTTTT.

This chain links TRBV15 with TRBJ2-4, with 7 bases that match TRBD1. This CDR3 spans 15 amino acids. Germline loops: CDR1 LNHNV, CDR2 YYDKDF (reference sequence). V lost 0 bases to trimming and J lost 3 bases; unmatched junction nucleotides: 2. CDR3 loop: CATSREGQFKNIQYF. CDR3 coding DNA: TGTGCCACCAGCAGAGAGGGACAGTTCAAAAACATTCAGTACTTC. Full variable domain (remainder filled in from reference TRBV15 and TRBJ2-4): DAMVIQNPRYQVTQFGKPVTLSCSQTLNHNVMYWYQQKSSQAPKLLFHYYDKDFNNEADTPDNFQSRRPNTSFCFLDIRSPGLGDTAMYLCATSREGQFKNIQYFGAGTRLSVL.

The chain is built from TRBV5-5 and TRBJ2-2; D is uncertain. The CDR3 is 13 residues long. V lost 2 bases to trimming and J lost 3 bases, with 5 bases between them. Germline CDR1 is SGHKS and CDR2 is YYEKEE (reference sequence). For the CDR3, the DNA is TGTGCCAGCAGCTTTAAGCACACCGGGGAGCTGTTTTTT. This codes for CASSFKHTGELFF. The complete variable domain, with remaining parts taken from reference TRBV5-5 and TRBJ2-2, reads DAGVTQSPTHLIKTRGQQVTLRCSPISGHKSVSWYQQVLGQGPQFIFQYYEKEERGRGNFPDRFSARQFPNYSSELNVNALLLGDSALYLCASSFKHTGELFFGEGSRLTVL.

J is TRBJ2-7 and V is TRBV6-4, with 7 bases that match TRBD1. The V gene end was trimmed by 9 bases and the J gene end by 2 bases; junction bases not matched to a gene: 16. The CDR3 runs to 16 residues. Germline-derived CDR1 and CDR2 are MRHNA and SNTAGT. CDR3 nucleotides: TGTGCCAGGACAGGGAGATTTGGCTCCTCAACCTACGAGCAGTACTTC. This codes for CARTGRFGSSTYEQYF.

V gene TRBV19 combines with J gene TRBJ1-4; 9 bases map to TRBD1. Trimming cost V 6 bases and J 5 bases; bases outside gene matches: 7. Germline assignment: CDR1 LNHDA and CDR2 SQIVND (reference sequence). The CDR3 consists of 15 residues. The DNA of the CDR3 is TGTGCCAGTAGGCACTGGGGGACAGGGAATGAAAAACTGTTTTTT. Translated, it gives CASRHWGTGNEKLFF. Looking up the rest from reference TRBV19 and TRBJ1-4 gives the full variable domain: DGGITQSPKYLFRKEGQNVTLSCEQNLNHDAMYWYRQDPGQGLRLIYYSQIVNDFQKGDIAEGYSVSREKKESFPLTVTSAQKNPTAFYLCASRHWGTGNEKLFFGSGTQLSVL.

The chain is built from TRBV15 and TRBJ2-5; possibly TRBD2 for D (6 bases). Germline V gene sequence: CDR1 LNHNV, CDR2 YYDKDF (reference sequence). Trimming stripped 3 bases from V and 4 bases from J, with 18 bases between. There are 16 residues in the CDR3. CDR3: CATSSQLTNSGETQYF. As DNA, the CDR3 is TGTGCCACCAGCAGCCAACTTACGAATAGCGGAGAGACCCAGTACTTC.

This chain joins TRBV9 and TRBJ2-5; TRBD2 agrees at 14 bases. Germline V gives CDR1 SGDLS, CDR2 YYNGEE. The J segment lost 3 bases and the V segment lost 4 bases, leaving 8 bases of the junction unmatched. The CDR3 is made up of 17 amino acids. The CDR3 protein is CASSFNEGLAGEETQYF. The CDR3 DNA is TGTGCCAGCAGCTTCAACGAGGGACTAGCGGGAGAAGAGACCCAGTACTTC.

V gene TRBV4-1 combines with J gene TRBJ2-5, with 7 bases aligning to TRBD1. The V segment lost 1 base and the J segment 4 bases; nucleotides outside the gene matches: 3. The germline V gene has CDR1 MGHRA and CDR2 YSYEKL. CDR3 size: 14 residues. In DNA form, the CDR3 reads TGCGCCAGCAGCCAAGCGACAGGGACAGAGACCCAGTACTTC. Residues: CASSQATGTETQYF.

J is TRBJ2-5 and V is TRBV7-3; 8 positions agree with TRBD1. With 5 bases clipped from V and 5 bases from J, the junction kept 4 bases outside the gene matches. CDR1 and CDR2 (germline): SGHTA, FQGTGA. This CDR3 is built from 13 residues. This chain's CDR3 is CASSPTGAETQYF. The DNA of the CDR3 is TGTGCCAGCAGCCCGACAGGGGCGGAGACCCAGTACTTC.